Shown below are 2 T cell receptor beta chains from a single sample sequenced in a study of T-cell memory formation after mild COVID-19. One entry per CDR3 protein results from TCRdb running MiXCR on the 5' RACE reads. Here the sample spans roughly 100,000 distinct CDR3 sequences, 9.5% to 15% being singletons. Sequencing was carried out using PBMCs or a T cell subset sorted from them (not recorded which). All receptors come from an adult woman who had mild COVID-19 (a few samples of this study predate the infection). Cell type and time point are not known.

This clonotype was observed a handful of times. The genes are TRBV27 and TRBJ1-1; D may be TRBD1 (5 bases). The CDR3 loop spans 13 amino acids. V gave up 8 bases and J gave up 6 bases, with 16 bases separating them. Looked up from germline, CDR1 is MNHEY and CDR2 is SMNVEV (reference sequence). This CDR3 is CASQAGGGPEAFF. CDR3 nucleotide sequence: TGTGCCAGCCAAGCGGGGGGAGGCCCTGAAGCTTTCTTT.

The table lists this clonotype with a few counts. This chain links TRBV6-2 or TRBV6-3 with TRBJ2-2; 7 bases align to TRBD1. The CDR3 contains 15 residues. The V gene's germline CDR1 is MNHEY and CDR2 SVGEGT. Trimming took 2 bases from V and 4 from J; bases not matched to a gene: 4. The CDR3 DNA follows: TGTGCCAGCAGTTACAGGACAGGATTCACCGGGGAGCTGTTTTTT. Protein sequence: CASSYRTGFTGELFF.